The entry below describes one T cell receptor (beta chain). This specimen comes from a study of blood T cell repertoires in COVID-19. Study at large: Collection of acute and convalescent COVID-19 samples took place in the United States, Italy and Spain. PBMCs, B-cell-depleted T cells, or T cells were the source of the cDNA or gDNA that made up the material.

Methods used by the authors: Nucleated cell number was recorded as an estimate derived from reference gene primer amplification. TCRdb's copy holds only in-frame clones and misses some; the assay was immunoSEQ multiplex PCR. From that table come the V and J calls and clone size; the DNA was used to work out D and trimming. In the table there are 200,000 to 250,000 clones, 84% of which are singletons. V dropped 2 bases and J dropped 2 bases, with 10 bases sitting between them. The germline CDR1 and CDR2 sequences are SGHDN and FVKESK. CDR3 size: 15 residues. This sequence originates from a woman aged 80 or over with active or convalescent COVID-19. This chain uses TRBV14 with TRBJ2-1; no reliable D call. Material: peripheral blood. The CDR3 is CASSQFGLPYNEQFF. The CDR3, as DNA: TGTGCCAGCAGCCAATTTGGGCTTCCCTACAATGAGCAGTTCTTC.